This TCR beta chain was captured by sequencing in a study of cytomegalovirus exposure and HLA in healthy donors. The PCR employed 60 Vbeta primers together with 13 Jbeta primers. Sequencing used immunoSEQ multiplex PCR; TCRdb keeps in-frame clones, though not all of them. The repertoire holds 90,000 to 130,000 clones, just over 75% seen once, with around 15% in the top ten. CDR3 length equals 15 residues. Per germline, CDR1 SGHDN and CDR2 FVKESK. Trimming removed 4 bases at V and 6 bases at J, with 16 bases between. Each donor's status was that of a healthy bone marrow donor. Donors showed nominal health when sampled, although they likely had unrecorded immune exposures. Notes on the study in general: The study labeled 170 or so TCR beta chains cytomegalovirus-associated.

With respect to this clone: What it binds is not known.

Sequences were obtained from PBMCs. The TCR originated in a man aged 25 to 45 in good health and CMV-seropositive. The rearrangement links TRBV14 to TRBJ2-1, with D perhaps matching TRBD2 (6 bases). The DNA for the CDR3 is TGTGCCAGCAGCCGGCGGGACCGAGGAAGCAATGAGCAGTTCTTC. Amino acid sequence: CASSRRDRGSNEQFF.